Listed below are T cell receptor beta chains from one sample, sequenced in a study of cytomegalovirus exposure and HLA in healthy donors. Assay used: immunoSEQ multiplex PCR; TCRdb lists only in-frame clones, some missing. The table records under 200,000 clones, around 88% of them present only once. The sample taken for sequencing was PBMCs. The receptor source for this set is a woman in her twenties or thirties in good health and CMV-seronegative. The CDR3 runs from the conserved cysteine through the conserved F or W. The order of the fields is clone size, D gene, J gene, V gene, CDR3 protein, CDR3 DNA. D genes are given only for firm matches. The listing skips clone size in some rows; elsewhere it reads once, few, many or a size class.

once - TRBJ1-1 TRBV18 CASSPRPGEAFF TGTGCCAGCTCACCACGGCCGGGTGAAGCTTTCTTT
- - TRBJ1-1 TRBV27 CASSYLGENTEAFF TGTGCCAGCAGTTATCTTGGAGAGAACACTGAAGCTTTCTTT
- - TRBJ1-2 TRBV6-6 CASSYLDQGTYGYTF TGTGCCAGCAGTTACTTAGACCAGGGGACCTATGGCTACACCTTC
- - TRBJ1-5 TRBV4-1 CASSEGLGGQPQHF TGCGCCAGCAGCGAAGGTTTGGGGGGTCAGCCCCAGCATTTT
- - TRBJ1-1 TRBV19 CASSRPPPVGNTEAFF TGTGCCAGTAGTCGCCCACCCCCCGTCGGGAACACTGAAGCTTTCTTT
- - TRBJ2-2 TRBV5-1 CASRLGHDTGELFF TGCGCCAGCAGGTTGGGGCACGACACCGGGGAGCTGTTTTTT
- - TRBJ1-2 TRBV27 CASSLTKQGRYTF TGTGCCAGCAGTTTAACTAAACAGGGTCGCTACACCTTC
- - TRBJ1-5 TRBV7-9 CASSPDSVRNQPQHF TGTGCCAGCAGCCCGGACTCCGTTCGCAATCAGCCCCAGCATTTT
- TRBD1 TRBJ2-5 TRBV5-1 CASSISLGQQETQYF TGCGCCAGCAGCATAAGCTTGGGACAGCAAGAGACCCAGTACTTC
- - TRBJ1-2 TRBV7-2 CASSRQTGDYGYTF TGTGCCAGCAGTCGACAAACGGGGGACTATGGCTACACCTTC
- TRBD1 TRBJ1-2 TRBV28 CASRPGTGGNYGYTF TGTGCCAGCAGACCAGGGACAGGGGGTAACTATGGCTACACCTTC
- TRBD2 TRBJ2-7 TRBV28 CASSPLAGVRYEQYF TGTGCCAGCAGTCCGCTAGCGGGAGTGCGCTACGAGCAGTACTTC
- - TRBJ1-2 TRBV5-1 CASSLDRSRDGYTF TGCGCCAGCAGCTTAGACAGGAGTCGAGATGGCTACACCTTC
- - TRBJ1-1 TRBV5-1 CASSLGQRLNTEAFF TGCGCCAGCAGCTTAGGACAGAGGTTGAACACTGAAGCTTTCTTT
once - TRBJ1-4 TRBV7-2 CASSPQNRGNEKLFF TGTGCCAGCAGCCCCCAGAACAGAGGGAATGAAAAACTGTTTTTT
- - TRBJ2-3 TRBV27 CASSLGGAVLDTQYF TGTGCCAGCAGTTTAGGGGGCGCGGTTTTGGATACGCAGTATTTT
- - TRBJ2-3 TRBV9 CASSARVGTDTQYF TGTGCCAGCAGCGCCCGGGTGGGCACAGATACGCAGTATTTT
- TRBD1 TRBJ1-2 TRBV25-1 CASSPVGGGWEGYTF TGTGCCAGCAGTCCGGTCGGAGGGGGCTGGGAAGGCTACACCTTC
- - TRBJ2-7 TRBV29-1 CSVEDLGNEQYF TGCAGCGTTGAAGATCTCGGGAACGAGCAGTACTTC
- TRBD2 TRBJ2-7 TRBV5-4 CASSSGLAGIYEQYF TGTGCCAGCAGCTCGGGACTAGCGGGGATCTACGAGCAGTACTTC
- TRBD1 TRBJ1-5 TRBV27 CASSLNAGTGAINQPQHF TGTGCCAGCAGTTTAAACGCCGGGACAGGGGCCATCAATCAGCCCCAGCATTTT
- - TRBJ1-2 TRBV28 CASNLSSRVAGGYTF TGTGCCAGCAACTTAAGTAGCAGAGTGGCTGGAGGCTACACCTTC
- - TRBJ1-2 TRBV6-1 CASSEQVIYGYTF TGTGCCAGCAGTGAACAGGTTATCTATGGCTACACCTTC
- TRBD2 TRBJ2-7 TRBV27 CASSLLGGLFSEQYF TGTGCCAGCAGTTTACTTGGGGGACTATTCTCCGAGCAGTACTTC
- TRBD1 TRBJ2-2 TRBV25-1 CASSGRDRGTGELFF TGTGCCAGCAGTGGCCGGGACAGGGGGACCGGGGAGCTGTTTTTT
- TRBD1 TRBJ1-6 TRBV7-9 CASRGTGLYNSPLHF TGTGCCAGCAGGGGGACAGGGTTATATAATTCACCCCTCCACTTT
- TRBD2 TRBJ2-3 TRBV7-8 CASSLGPSGSDTQYF TGTGCCAGCAGCTTAGGGCCTAGCGGGAGTGATACGCAGTATTTT
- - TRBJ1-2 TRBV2 CASRDGRGANYGYTF TGTGCCAGCAGGGACGGGAGGGGAGCTAACTATGGCTACACCTTC
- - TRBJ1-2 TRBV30 CAWSSTGLNYGYTF TGTGCCTGGAGTTCAACAGGGCTTAACTATGGCTACACCTTC
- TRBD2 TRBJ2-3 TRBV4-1 CASSQALRASGGGTDTQYF TGCGCCAGCAGCCAAGCCCTCAGGGCTAGCGGGGGGGGCACAGATACGCAGTATTTT
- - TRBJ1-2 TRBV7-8 CASSPDRSTNYGYTF TGTGCCAGCAGCCCAGACAGGAGTACTAACTATGGCTACACCTTC
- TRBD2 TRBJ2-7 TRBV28 CASSSFASGSINEQYF TGTGCCAGCAGTTCCTTCGCTAGCGGGAGCATCAACGAGCAGTACTTC
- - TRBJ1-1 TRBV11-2 CASSLGLRGNTEAFF TGTGCCAGCAGCTTAGGCTTACGGGGGAACACTGAAGCTTTCTTT
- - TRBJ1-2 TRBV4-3 CASSQDRADYGYTF TGCGCCAGCAGCCAAGACAGGGCCGACTATGGCTACACCTTC
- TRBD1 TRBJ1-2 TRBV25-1 CASSPLDRAAKYGYTF TGTGCCAGCAGCCCTTTGGACAGGGCTGCTAAATATGGCTACACCTTC
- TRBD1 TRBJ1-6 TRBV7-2 CASSPRQGDSPLHF TGTGCCAGCAGCCCAAGACAGGGCGATTCACCCCTCCACTTT